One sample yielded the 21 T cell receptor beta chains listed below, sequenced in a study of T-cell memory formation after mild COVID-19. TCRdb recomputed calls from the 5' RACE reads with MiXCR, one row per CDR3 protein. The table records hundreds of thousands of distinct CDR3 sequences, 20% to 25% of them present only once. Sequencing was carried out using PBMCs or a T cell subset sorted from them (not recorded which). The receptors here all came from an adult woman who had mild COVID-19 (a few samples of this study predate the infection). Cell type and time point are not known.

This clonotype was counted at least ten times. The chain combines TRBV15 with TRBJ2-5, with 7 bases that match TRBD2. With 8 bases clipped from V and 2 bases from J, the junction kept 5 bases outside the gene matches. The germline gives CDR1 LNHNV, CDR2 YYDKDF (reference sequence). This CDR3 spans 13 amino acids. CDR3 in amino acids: CATSPGLQETQYF. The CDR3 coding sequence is TGTGCCACCTCTCCGGGACTACAAGAGACCCAGTACTTC.

The CDR3 reads CASSNGRTLGNTIYF. CDR3 coding DNA: TGTGCCAGCAGCAACGGCCGGACCCTGGGAAACACCATATATTTT. V is TRBV4-2 and J is TRBJ1-3; unclear D gene. Germline V gene lookup returns CDR1 LGHNA and CDR2 YNFKEQ. Between the trimmed V and J ends, which lost 5 bases and 4 bases, there was a span of 15 bases. The CDR3 covers 15 residues.

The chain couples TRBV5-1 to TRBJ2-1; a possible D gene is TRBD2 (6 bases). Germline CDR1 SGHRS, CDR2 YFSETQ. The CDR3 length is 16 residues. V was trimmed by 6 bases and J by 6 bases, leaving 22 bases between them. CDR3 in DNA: TGCGCCAGCACTTTGACCCTGCGGGGCCTGTCCAATGAGCAGTTCTTC. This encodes CASTLTLRGLSNEQFF.

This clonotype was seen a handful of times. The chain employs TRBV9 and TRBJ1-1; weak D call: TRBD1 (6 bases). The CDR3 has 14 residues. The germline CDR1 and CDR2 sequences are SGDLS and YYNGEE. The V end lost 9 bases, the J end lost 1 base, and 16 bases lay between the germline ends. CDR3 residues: CAITGRLPNTEAFF. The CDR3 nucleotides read TGTGCCATCACAGGGAGGCTTCCGAACACTGAAGCTTTCTTT.

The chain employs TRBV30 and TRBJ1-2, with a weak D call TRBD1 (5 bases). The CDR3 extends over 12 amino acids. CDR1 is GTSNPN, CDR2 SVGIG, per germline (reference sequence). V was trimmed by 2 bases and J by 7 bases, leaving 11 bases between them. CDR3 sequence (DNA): TGTGCCTGGAGTATAGGGGCGGGTGGCTACACCTTC. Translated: CAWSIGAGGYTF.

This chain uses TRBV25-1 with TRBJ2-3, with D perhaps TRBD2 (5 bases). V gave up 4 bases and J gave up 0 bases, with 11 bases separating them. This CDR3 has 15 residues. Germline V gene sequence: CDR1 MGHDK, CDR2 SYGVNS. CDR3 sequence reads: CASSGSRGSTDTQYF. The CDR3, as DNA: TGTGCCAGCAGTGGATCCCGGGGTAGCACAGATACGCAGTATTTT.

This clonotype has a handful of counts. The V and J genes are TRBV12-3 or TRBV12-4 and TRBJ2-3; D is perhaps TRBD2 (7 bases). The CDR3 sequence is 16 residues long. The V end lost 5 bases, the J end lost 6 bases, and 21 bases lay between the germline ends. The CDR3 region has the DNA TGTGCCAGCAGTCCCTGGGGAGGGGGAGAGATGGATACGCAGTATTTT. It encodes CASSPWGGGEMDTQYF.

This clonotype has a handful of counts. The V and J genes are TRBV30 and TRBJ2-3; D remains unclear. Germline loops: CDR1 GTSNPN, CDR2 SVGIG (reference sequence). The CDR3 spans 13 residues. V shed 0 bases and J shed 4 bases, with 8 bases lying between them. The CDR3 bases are TGTGCCTGGAGTGTTTTTCCCGCAGATACGCAGTATTTT. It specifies CAWSVFPADTQYF.

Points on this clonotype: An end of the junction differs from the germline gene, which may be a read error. CDR3 DNA sequence: TGTGCCAGCTCGCCACCCGGGACAGGGGGCGCCGAGCAGTACTTC. Amino acid sequence: CASSPPGTGGAEQYF. The chain joins TRBV18 to TRBJ2-7; TRBD1 matches at 12 bases. This CDR3 spans 15 amino acids. The V gene's germline CDR1 is KGHSH and CDR2 LQKENI.

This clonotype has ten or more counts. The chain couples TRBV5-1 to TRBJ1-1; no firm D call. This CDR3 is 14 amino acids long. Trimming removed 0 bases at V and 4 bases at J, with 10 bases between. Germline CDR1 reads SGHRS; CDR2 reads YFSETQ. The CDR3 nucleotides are TGCGCCAGCAGCTTGGGGGGAGCTGGCACTGAAGCTTTCTTT. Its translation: CASSLGGAGTEAFF.

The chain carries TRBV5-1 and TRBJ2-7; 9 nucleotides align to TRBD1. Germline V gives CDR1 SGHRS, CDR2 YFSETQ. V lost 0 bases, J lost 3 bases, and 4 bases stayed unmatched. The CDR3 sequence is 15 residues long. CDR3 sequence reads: CASSLEDRGIYEQYF. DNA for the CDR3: TGCGCCAGCAGCTTGGAGGACAGGGGAATCTACGAGCAGTACTTC. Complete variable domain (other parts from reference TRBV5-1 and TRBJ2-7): KAGVTQTPRYLIKTRGQQVTLSCSPISGHRSVSWYQQTPGQGLQFLFEYFSETQRNKGNFPGRFSGRQFSNSRSEMNVSTLELGDSALYLCASSLEDRGIYEQYFGPGTRLTVT.

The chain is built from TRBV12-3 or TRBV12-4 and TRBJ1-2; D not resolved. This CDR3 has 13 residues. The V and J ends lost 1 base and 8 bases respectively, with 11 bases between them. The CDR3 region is CASSLVGPVGYTF. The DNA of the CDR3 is TGTGCCAGCAGTTTAGTCGGGCCAGTCGGCTACACCTTC.

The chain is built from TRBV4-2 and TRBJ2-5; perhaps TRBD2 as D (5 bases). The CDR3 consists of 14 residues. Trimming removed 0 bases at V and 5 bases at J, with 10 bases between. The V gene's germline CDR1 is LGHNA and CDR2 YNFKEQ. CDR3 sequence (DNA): TGTGCCAGCAGCCAAGAGCTAGCAGGCGAGACCCAGTACTTC. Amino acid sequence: CASSQELAGETQYF.

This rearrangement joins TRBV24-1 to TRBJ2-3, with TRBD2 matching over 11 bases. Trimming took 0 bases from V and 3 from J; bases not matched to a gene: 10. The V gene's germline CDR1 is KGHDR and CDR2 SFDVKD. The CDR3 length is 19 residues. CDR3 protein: CATSDLPQLAGDGTDTQYF. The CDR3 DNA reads TGTGCCACCAGTGATTTGCCCCAACTAGCGGGAGATGGGACAGATACGCAGTATTTT.

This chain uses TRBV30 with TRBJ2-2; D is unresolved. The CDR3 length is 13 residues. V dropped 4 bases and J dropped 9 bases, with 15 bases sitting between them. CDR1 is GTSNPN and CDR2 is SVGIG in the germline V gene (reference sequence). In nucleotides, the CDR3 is TGTGCCTGGACCTTGGCAGGAATATGGGAGCTGTTTTTT. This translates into CAWTLAGIWELFF.

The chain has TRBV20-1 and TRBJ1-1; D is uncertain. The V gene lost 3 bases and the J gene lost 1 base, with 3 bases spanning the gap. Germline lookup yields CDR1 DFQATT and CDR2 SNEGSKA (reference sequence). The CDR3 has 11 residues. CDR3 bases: TGCAGTGCTAGTAAGAACACTGAAGCTTTCTTT. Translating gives CSASKNTEAFF.

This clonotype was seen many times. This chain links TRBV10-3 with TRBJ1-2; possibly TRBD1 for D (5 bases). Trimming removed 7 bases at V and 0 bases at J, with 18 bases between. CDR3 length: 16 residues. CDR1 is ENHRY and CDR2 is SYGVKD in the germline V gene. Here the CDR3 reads CAIMGTDGISNYGYTF. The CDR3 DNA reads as TGTGCCATCATGGGGACCGACGGCATTTCTAACTATGGCTACACCTTC.

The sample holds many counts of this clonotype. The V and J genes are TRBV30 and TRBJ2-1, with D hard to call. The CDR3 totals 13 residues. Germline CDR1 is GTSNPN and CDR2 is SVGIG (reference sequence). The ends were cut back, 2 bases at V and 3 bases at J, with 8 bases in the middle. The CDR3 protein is CAWSYGHYNEQFF. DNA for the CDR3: TGTGCCTGGAGTTACGGCCACTACAATGAGCAGTTCTTC. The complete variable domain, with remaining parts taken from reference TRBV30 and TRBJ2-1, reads SQTIHQWPATLVQPVGSPLSLECTVEGTSNPNLYWYRQAAGRGLQLLFYSVGIGQISSEVPQNLSASRPQDRQFILSSKKLLLSDSGFYLCAWSYGHYNEQFFGPGTRLTVL.

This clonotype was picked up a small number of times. The CDR3 DNA is TGTGCCACCAGCTTCACCGCCCGACAGGTAGGGCCAGATACGCAGTATTTT. The encoded protein is CATSFTARQVGPDTQYF. The chain employs TRBV15 and TRBJ2-3; tentative D call: TRBD1 (6 bases). The CDR3 is made up of 17 amino acids. Germline loops: CDR1 LNHNV, CDR2 YYDKDF (reference sequence). V was shortened by 5 bases and J by 4 bases, with 22 bases between the two germline ends.

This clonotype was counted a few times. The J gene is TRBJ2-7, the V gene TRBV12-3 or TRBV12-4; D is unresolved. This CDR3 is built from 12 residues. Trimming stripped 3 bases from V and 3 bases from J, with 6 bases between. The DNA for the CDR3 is TGTGCCAGCAGTTTCGACGGCTACGAGCAGTACTTC. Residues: CASSFDGYEQYF.

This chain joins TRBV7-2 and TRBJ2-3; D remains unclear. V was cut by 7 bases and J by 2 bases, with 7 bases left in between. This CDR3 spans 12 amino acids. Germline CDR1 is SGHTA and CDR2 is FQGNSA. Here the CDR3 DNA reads TGTGCCAGCACCATAACCACAGATACGCAGTATTTT. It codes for CASTITTDTQYF.